Presented here are 21 T cell receptor beta chains from one specimen sequenced in a study of tumor-infiltrating lymphocytes in primary liver carcinoma. Unsorted whole blood supplied the blood RNA, and germline DNA was isolated too. The researchers produced TCR beta cDNA from 500 to 550 ng total RNA with a constant-region primer. Three-round nested multiplex PCR performed with slightly modified ARM-PCR produced the TCR beta libraries. It was with TRBV1-TRBV30 forward primers and a C-beta reverse primer that the first two PCR rounds were run, at around 10 cycles each. From the multiplex PCR reads, TCRdb called clonotypes with MiXCR, one entry per CDR3 protein. The data hold 300,000 to 350,000 distinct CDR3 sequences, with roughly two thirds observed a single time. What was sequenced was peripheral blood. These receptors all stem from a man aged 40-49 years with primary liver carcinoma and hepatitis B virus infection.

The sample holds a few counts of this clonotype. The chain carries TRBV5-6 and TRBJ2-6; D ambiguous. This CDR3 region has 15 residues. V was shortened by 3 bases and J by 0 bases, with 7 bases between the two germline ends. Germline CDR1 reads SGHDT; CDR2 reads YYEEEE. The CDR3 sequence: CASSSAVSGANVLTF. As DNA, the CDR3 is TGTGCCAGCAGCTCGGCCGTCTCTGGGGCCAACGTCCTGACTTTC.

Turning to this clonotype: At one end, the junction sequence differs from germline, possibly due to a read error. The V call is TRBV11-2, the J call TRBJ2-1, with D maybe TRBD1 (5 bases). Germline lookup yields CDR1 SGHAT and CDR2 FQNNGV. The CDR3 totals 15 residues. In nucleotides, the CDR3 is TGTGCCAGCAGCTTGGACAATTTTCCCTACAATGAACAGTTCTTC. This gives the protein CASSLDNFPYNEQFF. Filled out from reference TRBV11-2 and TRBJ2-1, the complete variable domain reads EAGVAQSPRYKIIEKRQSVAFWCNPISGHATLYWYQQILGQGPKLLIQFQNNGVVDDSQLPKDRFSAERLKGVDSTLKIQPAKLEDSAVYLCASSLDNFPYNEQFFGPGTRLTVL.

V and J are TRBV11-2 and TRBJ1-1, with a weak D call TRBD1 (6 bases). Germline lookup yields CDR1 SGHAT and CDR2 FQNNGV. The length of the CDR3 is 14 residues. The CDR3 is CTSSLQGGKYEAFF. The CDR3 DNA reads TGTACTAGCAGCTTACAAGGGGGTAAATATGAAGCTTTCTTT.

The V gene is TRBV30, the J gene TRBJ2-7; D is unclear. The V end lost 1 base, the J end lost 5 bases, and 9 bases lay between the germline ends. Germline V gene lookup returns CDR1 GTSNPN and CDR2 SVGIG (reference sequence). The CDR3 loop spans 12 amino acids. The CDR3 is CAWSALDNEQYF. CDR3 nucleotide sequence: TGTGCCTGGAGTGCCCTAGATAACGAGCAGTACTTC. Drawing the rest from reference TRBV30 and TRBJ2-7, the complete variable domain is SQTIHQWPATLVQPVGSPLSLECTVEGTSNPNLYWYRQAAGRGLQLLFYSVGIGQISSEVPQNLSASRPQDRQFILSSKKLLLSDSGFYLCAWSALDNEQYFGPGTRLTVT.

This clonotype was detected ten times or more. This CDR3 is CASSLLRQGNEQFF. CDR3 nucleotides: TGTGCCAGCAGCTTACTCCGCCAGGGAAATGAGCAGTTCTTC. The chain employs TRBV11-2 and TRBJ2-1, with a tentative D call TRBD1 (5 bases). This CDR3 has 14 residues. Germline V CDR1 and CDR2: SGHAT, FQNNGV. The germline V and J ends were trimmed by 2 bases and 7 bases, with 12 bases remaining between them. Drawing the rest from reference TRBV11-2 and TRBJ2-1, the complete variable domain is EAGVAQSPRYKIIEKRQSVAFWCNPISGHATLYWYQQILGQGPKLLIQFQNNGVVDDSQLPKDRFSAERLKGVDSTLKIQPAKLEDSAVYLCASSLLRQGNEQFFGPGTRLTVL.

This chain joins TRBV11-2 and TRBJ2-3, with unresolved D. V was shortened by 10 bases and J by 4 bases, with 18 bases between the two germline ends. Germline assignment: CDR1 SGHAT and CDR2 FQNNGV. The CDR3 loop spans 14 amino acids. DNA for the CDR3: TGTGCCAACGGCTTAGGGCTGTCACCAGATACGCAGTATTTT. It encodes CANGLGLSPDTQYF.

In the case of this clonotype: The junction departs from the called germline gene at one end, perhaps through a read error. The chain has TRBV4-1 and TRBJ2-3; no firm D call. Germline assignment: CDR1 MGHRA and CDR2 YSYEKL. The CDR3 has 15 residues. The CDR3 bases are TGCGCCAGCAACCAAGAGATGAGATTTCCCGGAGCGCAGTATTTT. Amino acids: CASNQEMRFPGAQYF.

A note on this clonotype: A much larger clone is a single base away; this may be a read error. The chain employs TRBV4-1 and TRBJ2-7; TRBD1 might be the D (5 bases). V shed 3 bases and J shed 3 bases, with 15 bases lying between them. The CDR3 contains 15 residues. Germline V gives CDR1 MGHRA, CDR2 YSYEKL. The CDR3 DNA reads as TGCGCCAGCAGCCACAGACAGTCTGTCTGCTACGAGCAGTACTTC. This codes for CASSHRQSVCYEQYF.

A note on this clonotype: Since no conserved phenylalanine or tryptophan closes the CDR3, a read error is the likely cause. The J gene is TRBJ2-1, the V gene TRBV29-1; 8 bases align to TRBD1. CDR3 length equals 15 residues. Germline V lookup: CDR1 SQVTM, CDR2 ANQGSEA. CDR3 sequence: CSVEDRERVYSEQFL. The CDR3, as DNA: TGCAGCGTTGAGGACAGGGAAAGGGTCTACAGTGAGCAGTTCTTA.

The chain has TRBV28 and TRBJ2-1, with TRBD1 matching over 8 bases. Trimming at V came to 7 bases and at J to 3 bases, leaving 8 bases not matched to a gene. Germline assignment: CDR1 MDHEN and CDR2 SYDVKM. The CDR3 is 15 residues long. For the CDR3, the DNA is TGTGCCAGCACCACGGACAGGGTAAACTACAATGAGCAGTTCTTC. Residues: CASTTDRVNYNEQFF. The whole variable domain, remainder taken from reference TRBV28 and TRBJ2-1, is DVKVTQSSRYLVKRTGEKVFLECVQDMDHENMFWYRQDPGLGLRLIYFSYDVKMKEKGDIPEGYSVSREKKERFSLILESASTNQTSMYLCASTTDRVNYNEQFFGPGTRLTVL.

Worth noting for this clonotype: A much larger clone is a single base away; this may be a read error. The chain is built from TRBV7-8 and TRBJ2-3, with 8 bases matching TRBD1. The CDR3 loop spans 13 amino acids. From germline, CDR1 is SGHVS and CDR2 FQNEAQ. The junction had 4 bases not matched to a gene; V was cut back by 2 bases and J by 9 bases. The CDR3 sequence is CASSLTDRVTQYF. CDR3 sequence (DNA): TGTGCCAGCAGCTTAACGGACAGGGTGACGCAGTATTTT.

V usage is TRBV6-2 or TRBV6-3 and J usage is TRBJ2-7; perhaps TRBD2 as D (5 bases). CDR1 is MNHEY and CDR2 is SVGEGT in the germline V gene. The CDR3 length is 12 residues. Trimming stripped 6 bases from V and 12 bases from J, with 18 bases between. This CDR3 reads CASSPGLGPRYF. For the CDR3, the DNA is TGTGCCAGCAGCCCAGGACTCGGTCCGAGGTACTTC.

Remarks on this clonotype: It may be a read error: a sequence one base away is much more abundant. The chain carries TRBV5-6 and TRBJ2-7; 8 bases match TRBD2. The CDR3 extends over 13 amino acids. CDR1 SGHDT and CDR2 YYEEEE come from the germline V gene. The DNA for the CDR3 is TGTACCAGCGGGGGCGGGACCTTCTACGAGCAGTACTTC. Translating gives CTSGGGTFYEQYF.

This clonotype was picked up many times. V is TRBV6-2 or TRBV6-3 and J is TRBJ1-5, with no clear D. The CDR3 sequence is 11 residues long. Germline lookup yields CDR1 MNHEY and CDR2 SVGEGT. V dropped 6 bases and J dropped 5 bases, with 5 bases sitting between them. CDR3 amino acids: CASSSYQPQHF. The CDR3 DNA is TGTGCCAGCAGCTCTTATCAGCCCCAGCATTTT.

Of note for this clonotype: Its ends do not fully match the called genes, so a read error is possible. The J gene is TRBJ2-6, the V gene TRBV12-3 or TRBV12-4; a weak D match, TRBD2 (5 bases). The CDR3 consists of 15 residues. CDR3 nucleotide sequence: TGTGCCAGCAGTTTCGACAACTCCGGGGTCAACGTCCTGACTTTC. Translating it yields CASSFDNSGVNVLTF.

Concerning this clonotype itself: A junction end diverges from the germline sequence, so it may reflect a read error. This rearrangement joins TRBV11-2 to TRBJ1-1, with TRBD1 matching over 8 bases. There are 14 residues in the CDR3. The germline V gene encodes CDR1 SGHAT and CDR2 FQNNGV. CDR3 sequence reads: CASSLLDRAAGTFF. CDR3 nucleotide sequence: TGTGCCAGCAGCTTACTGGACAGGGCCGCCGGGACTTTCTTC.

With respect to this clonotype: Given the absence of the conserved phenylalanine or tryptophan at the CDR3 end, a read error is likely. The rearrangement links TRBV6-5 to TRBJ1-1, with a tentative D call TRBD1 (6 bases). This CDR3 contains 15 residues. From germline, CDR1 is MNHEY and CDR2 SVGAGI. The CDR3 is CASSYRDRSGTEAFL. For the CDR3, the DNA is TGCGCCAGCAGTTACCGAGACAGGAGCGGGACTGAAGCTTTCTTG.

This clonotype is a singleton in its sample. The chain uses TRBV5-1 and TRBJ2-1; TRBD1 or TRBD2 may be the D gene (5 bases each). Germline values: CDR1 SGHRS, CDR2 YFSETQ. This CDR3 is built from 15 residues. V was clipped by 9 bases and J by 6 bases, with 22 bases between them. CDR3 residues: CAINIAPVGVNEQFF. For the CDR3, the DNA is TGCGCCATCAACATTGCACCCGTGGGGGTCAATGAGCAGTTCTTC.

The rearrangement uses TRBV11-2 and TRBJ1-4; D is perhaps TRBD1 (6 bases). Germline values: CDR1 SGHAT, CDR2 FQNNGV. Between the trimmed V and J ends, which lost 4 bases and 8 bases, there was a span of 20 bases. This CDR3 comprises 16 residues. The CDR3 spells CASSSVFRTVGEKLFF. The CDR3 DNA reads TGTGCCAGCAGCTCAGTCTTTCGGACAGTGGGCGAAAAACTGTTTTTT.

This clonotype has just one count. A junction end diverges from the germline sequence, so it may reflect a read error. The V and J genes are TRBV11-2 and TRBJ2-2; 7 nucleotides line up with TRBD2. This CDR3 contains 15 residues. Germline V gives CDR1 SGHAT, CDR2 FQNNGV. The CDR3 sequence is CTSVTGGRNTGELSF. The CDR3 DNA sequence: TGTACCAGCGTCACCGGGGGGAGGAACACCGGGGAGCTGTCTTTT.

This clonotype was counted at least ten times. The chain couples TRBV6-1 to TRBJ1-1; a weak D match, TRBD1 (6 bases). From germline, CDR1 is MNHNS and CDR2 SASEGT. The CDR3 totals 15 residues. V was shortened by 2 bases and J by 10 bases, with 20 bases between the two germline ends. CDR3: CASSETLQGTIVAFF. For the CDR3, the DNA is TGTGCCAGCAGTGAAACGCTCCAGGGGACGATAGTAGCTTTCTTT.